This is a list of T cell receptor beta chains from one sample in a study of shared clonotypes between healthy human individuals. TCRdb's table, derived via immunoSEQ multiplex PCR, lists solely in-frame clones and lacks some. The table has 2 million to 2.5 million clones, roughly 94% seen once; the top ten hold roughly 0.13%. Sequences were obtained from naive CD4+ T cells sorted from blood. All receptors come from a man aged 18-30 years in good health. Each CDR3 is given with its conserved first and last residue. Fields, in order: clone size, V gene, D gene, J gene, CDR3 protein, CDR3 DNA. D genes are given only for firm matches. The size field is filled for only some rows; it gives once, few, many or a size class.

-	TRBV29-1	-	TRBJ2-7	CSVWENEQYF	TGCAGCGTTTGGGAAAACGAGCAGTACTTC
-	TRBV10-2	-	TRBJ2-7	CASRAIGQFFATDPYEQYF	TGCGCCAGCAGAGCAATAGGACAGTTTTTCGCGACAGACCCCTACGAGCAGTACTTC
-	TRBV11-1	TRBD1	TRBJ1-2	CASSLSPGGDYGYTF	TGTGCCAGCAGCTTATCCCCAGGGGGGGACTATGGCTACACCTTC
-	TRBV7-2	-	TRBJ2-3	CASSLVGILKDTQYF	TGTGCCAGCAGCTTAGTTGGTATTTTGAAAGATACGCAGTATTTT
-	TRBV18	-	TRBJ1-1	CASSPKADMNTEAFF	TGTGCCAGCTCACCAAAGGCGGACATGAACACTGAAGCTTTCTTT
-	TRBV27	-	TRBJ1-2	CASSPSGVNYGYTF	TGTGCCAGCAGTCCCTCGGGGGTAAACTATGGCTACACCTTC
-	TRBV5-4	TRBD1	TRBJ1-1	CASSSTDRGRTEAFF	TGTGCCAGCAGCTCTACTGACAGGGGGCGAACTGAAGCTTTCTTT
-	TRBV9	-	TRBJ1-6	CASSPPGSLNSPLHF	TGTGCCAGCAGCCCCCCAGGGAGCCTTAATTCACCCCTCCACTTT
-	TRBV4-1	TRBD2	TRBJ2-1	CASSQDPSGAHNEQFF	TGCGCCAGCAGCCAAGACCCTAGCGGGGCCCACAATGAGCAGTTCTTC
-	TRBV5-6	TRBD1	TRBJ1-2	CASSLDGTGRNYGYTF	TGTGCCAGCAGCTTAGACGGGACAGGGCGTAACTATGGCTACACCTTC
-	TRBV28	-	TRBJ1-5	CASSLIQGSQPQHF	TGTGCCAGCAGTTTAATCCAGGGGAGTCAGCCCCAGCATTTT
-	TRBV2	-	TRBJ2-2	CASGIAGELFF	TGTGCCAGCGGGATTGCCGGGGAGCTGTTTTTT
-	TRBV10-3	TRBD1	TRBJ1-4	CAISPTGGVEKLFF	TGTGCCATCAGTCCGACAGGGGGAGTTGAAAAACTGTTTTTT
-	TRBV7-9	TRBD2	TRBJ2-2	CASSLGTTNTGELFF	TGTGCCAGCAGCTTGGGGACTACGAACACCGGGGAGCTGTTTTTT
-	TRBV18	TRBD2	TRBJ2-2	CASSSRRGDTGELFF	TGTGCCAGCTCATCCCGTCGGGGGGACACCGGGGAGCTGTTTTTT
once	TRBV11-3	-	TRBJ2-3	CASSLSSGDTQYF	TGTGCCAGCAGCTTATCTTCTGGAGATACGCAGTATTTT
-	TRBV9	-	TRBJ1-6	CASSRLAGPGGHNSPLHF	TGTGCCAGCAGCCGGCTGGCAGGACCGGGAGGGCATAATTCACCCCTCCACTTT
-	TRBV29-1	-	TRBJ1-4	CSQAPGRDEKLFF	TGCAGCCAGGCGCCCGGCAGGGACGAAAAACTGTTTTTT
-	TRBV7-2	-	TRBJ2-3	CASSLIREQDTQYF	TGTGCCAGCAGCTTAATCAGGGAGCAAGATACGCAGTATTTT
-	TRBV28	-	TRBJ2-5	CASSPPIGVFETQYF	TGTGCCAGCAGCCCGCCCATAGGGGTTTTCGAGACCCAGTACTTC
-	TRBV28	TRBD1	TRBJ2-7	CASSSSGTGWSEYF	TGTGCCAGCAGTTCGTCCGGGACAGGGTGGTCCGAGTACTTC
-	TRBV7-2	-	TRBJ1-6	CASSPIGNSPLHF	TGTGCCAGCAGCCCCATTGGGAATTCACCCCTCCACTTT
-	TRBV2	-	TRBJ2-3	CASSDAPTDTQYF	TGTGCCAGCAGTGACGCCCCTACAGATACGCAGTATTTT
-	TRBV30	-	TRBJ2-6	CAWIWQGRAGANVLTF	TGTGCCTGGATTTGGCAGGGGAGGGCTGGGGCCAACGTCCTGACTTTC
-	TRBV5-4	-	TRBJ1-2	CASSLITAANYGYTF	TGTGCCAGCAGCCTAATAACAGCAGCCAACTATGGCTACACCTTC
-	TRBV7-2	-	TRBJ2-7	CASSLSARSSYEQYF	TGTGCCAGCAGCTTATCGGCGAGGAGCTCCTACGAGCAGTACTTC
-	TRBV6-6	-	TRBJ1-1	CASSSPRGGNTEAFF	TGTGCCAGCAGTTCCCCGCGGGGGGGGAACACTGAAGCTTTCTTT
-	TRBV18	-	TRBJ1-4	CASSQLGTPTNEKLFF	TGTGCCAGCTCACAACTCGGGACACCAACTAATGAAAAATTGTTTTTT
-	TRBV7-9	-	TRBJ1-4	CASSPWTVATNEKLFF	TGTGCCAGCAGCCCGTGGACAGTCGCAACTAATGAAAAACTGTTTTTT
-	TRBV2	TRBD1	TRBJ1-5	CASSEDRGQPQHF	TGTGCCAGCAGTGAGGACAGGGGTCAGCCCCAGCATTTT
-	TRBV2	-	TRBJ2-1	CASDPGVLTEQFF	TGTGCCAGCGACCCCGGGGTCCTTACTGAGCAGTTCTTC
-	TRBV14	-	TRBJ2-4	CASSHTGEENIQYF	TGTGCCAGCAGCCATACGGGAGAGGAAAACATTCAGTACTTC
-	TRBV6-1	TRBD1	TRBJ2-7	CASSLTGPNEQYF	TGTGCCAGCAGTTTGACAGGGCCCAACGAGCAGTACTTC
-	TRBV5-6	-	TRBJ2-1	CASSLRDWAYNEQFF	TGTGCCAGCAGCCTCCGGGACTGGGCATACAATGAGCAGTTCTTC
-	TRBV9	TRBD2	TRBJ2-3	CASSTQLAGTDTQYF	TGTGCCAGCAGCACCCAACTAGCGGGCACAGATACGCAGTATTTT
-	TRBV7-9	TRBD1	TRBJ1-2	CASSLGQGAFTF	TGTGCCAGCAGCTTGGGCCAGGGGGCTTTCACCTTC
-	TRBV2	-	TRBJ1-1	CASSEGANTEAFF	TGTGCCAGCAGTGAGGGCGCGAACACTGAAGCTTTCTTT
-	TRBV6-4	TRBD1	TRBJ1-2	CASSDQGAGGYTF	TGTGCCAGCAGTGACCAGGGGGCTGGAGGCTACACCTTC
-	TRBV18	-	TRBJ1-3	CASSPPATPGNTIYF	TGTGCCAGCTCACCACCGGCCACTCCCGGGAACACCATATATTTT
-	TRBV30	-	TRBJ1-5	CAWSPQGYQPQHF	TGTGCCTGGAGTCCCCAGGGTTATCAGCCCCAGCATTTT
-	TRBV4-1	-	TRBJ1-6	CASSQDGTNSPLHF	TGCGCCAGCAGCCAAGATGGGACCAATTCACCCCTCCACTTT
-	TRBV25-1	TRBD1	TRBJ1-6	CASSGQTGGSDSPLHF	TGTGCCAGCAGTGGACAGACAGGGGGCAGTGATTCACCCCTCCACTTT
-	TRBV5-1	-	TRBJ1-2	CASSPAGGYASNYGYTF	TGCGCCAGCAGCCCGGCGGGCGGATACGCTTCTAACTATGGCTACACCTTC
-	TRBV30	-	TRBJ1-2	CAWTVTGTRGGYTF	TGTGCCTGGACCGTAACCGGGACCCGCGGCGGCTACACCTTC
-	TRBV30	-	TRBJ1-1	CAWTGIGRVAFF	TGTGCCTGGACAGGGATTGGTAGAGTTGCTTTCTTT
-	TRBV2	TRBD1	TRBJ1-5	CASSGDRENQPQHF	TGTGCCAGCAGTGGTGACAGGGAGAATCAGCCCCAGCATTTT
-	TRBV5-6	-	TRBJ2-2	CASSLGQPNTGELFF	TGTGCCAGCAGCTTGGGGCAGCCGAACACCGGGGAGCTGTTTTTT
-	TRBV18	-	TRBJ2-3	CASSPPPRAGTDTQYF	TGTGCCAGCTCACCACCTCCACGGGCCGGCACAGATACGCAGTATTTT
few	TRBV7-2	TRBD2	TRBJ2-1	CASRLAGRNEQFF	TGTGCCAGCAGACTAGCGGGACGGAATGAGCAGTTCTTC
-	TRBV30	TRBD1	TRBJ2-2	CAWKAAGQGIVGELFF	TGTGCCTGGAAAGCTGCAGGACAGGGGATCGTGGGGGAGCTGTTTTTT
once	TRBV19	-	TRBJ1-3	CASSMYPSLSGNTIYF	TGTGCCAGTAGTATGTATCCAAGTCTCTCTGGAAACACCATATATTTT
-	TRBV9	-	TRBJ1-6	CASSLKPVGEPLHF	TGTGCCAGCAGCTTAAAGCCCGTGGGGGAACCCCTCCACTTT
-	TRBV14	-	TRBJ2-2	CASSLGPGSGELFF	TGTGCCAGCAGCCTAGGACCGGGGAGCGGGGAGCTGTTTTTT
-	TRBV5-1	-	TRBJ1-4	CASSPDGGTNEKLFF	TGCGCCAGCAGCCCCGACGGGGGCACTAATGAAAAACTGTTTTTT
-	TRBV30	-	TRBJ1-5	CAWNRDSNQPQHF	TGTGCCTGGAACCGGGACAGCAATCAGCCCCAGCATTTT